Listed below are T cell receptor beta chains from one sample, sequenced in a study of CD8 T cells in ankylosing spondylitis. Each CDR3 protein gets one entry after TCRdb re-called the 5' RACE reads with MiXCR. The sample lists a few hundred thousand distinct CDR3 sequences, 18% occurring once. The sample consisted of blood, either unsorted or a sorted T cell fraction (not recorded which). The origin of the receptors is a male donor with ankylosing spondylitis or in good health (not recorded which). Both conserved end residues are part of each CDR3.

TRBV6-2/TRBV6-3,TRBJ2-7,CASSFLTGLDEQYF
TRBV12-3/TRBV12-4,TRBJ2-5,CASSHRGGETQYF
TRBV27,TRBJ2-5,CASGLAGGGETQYF
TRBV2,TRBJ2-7,CASSEAGTSVEQYF
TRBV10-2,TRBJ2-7,CASSVDGQFDEQYF
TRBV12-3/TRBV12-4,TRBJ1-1,CASSTGPGTGGGTEAFF
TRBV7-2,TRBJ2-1,CASSLVYTSGIYNEQFF
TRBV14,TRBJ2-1,CASSQFRDSYNEQFF
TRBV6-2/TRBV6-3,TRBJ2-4,CASSYGDYLAKNIQYF
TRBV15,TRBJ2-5,CATSGGIGVSETQYF
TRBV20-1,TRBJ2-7,CSAKGLEFSYEQYF